These T cell receptor beta chains were read from a single sample in a study of blood T cell repertoires in COVID-19. Profiling relied on immunoSEQ multiplex PCR, and the TCRdb table lists in-frame clones only, not all of them. There are roughly 400,000 clones in the sample; over 75% occur only once, and 1.1% lies in the top ten. The sequencing input was PBMCs or T cells enriched from blood (not recorded which). All receptors derive from a man in his thirties or forties who had recovered from COVID-19. Each CDR3 is given with its conserved first and last residue. A D gene is named only where the DNA matches it firmly. The size entry is marked missing in some rows and otherwise reads once, few, many or a size class.

cdr3_length,v_call,d_call,j_call,clone_size,cdr3_aa,cdr3_nt
16,TRBV15,TRBD2,TRBJ2-3,once,CATSRDRLAVTDTQYF,TGTGCCACCAGCAGAGATCGGCTAGCGGTCACAGATACGCAGTATTTT
17,TRBV7-8,-,TRBJ1-3,-,CASSLFHGGSGGNTIYF,TGTGCCAGCAGCTTATTTCACGGGGGGTCGGGAGGAAACACCATATATTTT
13,TRBV5-1,TRBD1,TRBJ2-5,-,CASSGTAQETQYF,TGCGCCAGCAGCGGGACAGCTCAAGAGACCCAGTACTTC
14,TRBV28,-,TRBJ2-7,-,CASSLLLRSGEQYF,TGTGCCAGCAGTTTACTGCTTCGGAGTGGGGAGCAGTACTTC
15,TRBV5-6,-,TRBJ1-1,-,CASSPGGGWGTEAFF,TGTGCCAGCAGCCCCGGGGGAGGATGGGGCACTGAAGCTTTCTTT
17,TRBV19,-,TRBJ2-2,-,CASSMGQLNANTGELFF,TGTGCCAGTAGTATGGGACAACTAAACGCGAACACCGGGGAGCTGTTTTTT
11,TRBV6-5,-,TRBJ1-1,-,CASTRGIEAFF,TGTGCCAGCACCAGGGGAATTGAAGCTTTCTTT
17,TRBV19,TRBD2,TRBJ2-2,-,CASKFVAGGANTGELFF,TGTGCCAGTAAATTTGTAGCGGGAGGAGCGAACACCGGGGAGCTGTTTTTT
13,TRBV9,-,TRBJ2-1,-,CASSVSIQDEQFF,TGTGCCAGCAGCGTGAGTATACAGGATGAGCAGTTCTTC
15,TRBV28,-,TRBJ1-3,once,CASSRSLRAWNTIYF,TGTGCCAGCAGCCGAAGTCTCAGGGCGTGGAACACCATATATTTT
16,TRBV27,TRBD1,TRBJ2-1,-,CASSLRSGQGYHEQFF,TGTGCCAGCAGTTTGAGATCGGGACAGGGGTATCATGAGCAGTTCTTC
14,TRBV5-5,-,TRBJ2-5,-,CASSGSRGQETQYF,TGTGCCAGCAGCGGGTCCCGGGGACAAGAGACCCAGTACTTC
12,TRBV12-3/TRBV12-4,TRBD1,TRBJ1-4,-,CASGTGGGKLFF,TGTGCCAGCGGGACAGGGGGAGGAAAACTGTTTTTT
14,TRBV19,-,TRBJ1-5,-,CASSVQGSNQPQHF,TGTGCCAGTAGTGTTCAGGGAAGCAATCAGCCCCAGCATTTT
16,TRBV11-2,TRBD2,TRBJ2-1,-,CASSPLVLAAINEQFF,TGTGCCAGCAGCCCATTAGTACTAGCGGCAATCAATGAGCAGTTCTTC
15,TRBV3-1/TRBV3-2,-,TRBJ1-3,-,CASSQSTTAGNTIYF,TGTGCCAGCAGCCAAAGTACGACAGCTGGAAACACCATATATTTT
15,TRBV30,-,TRBJ1-1,-,CAWSFDRSRNTEAFF,TGTGCCTGGAGTTTCGACAGGTCCCGGAACACTGAAGCTTTCTTT
15,TRBV4-1,TRBD2,TRBJ2-1,once,CASSQAGLAFNEQFF,TGCGCCAGCAGCCAAGCGGGACTAGCCTTTAATGAGCAGTTCTTC
14,TRBV18,TRBD1,TRBJ1-1,-,CASSPWDRHYEAFF,TGTGCCAGCTCACCATGGGACAGGCACTATGAAGCTTTCTTT
14,TRBV19,TRBD1,TRBJ1-6,-,CASSITGGISPLHF,TGTGCCAGTAGTATTACAGGGGGGATTTCACCCCTCCACTTT